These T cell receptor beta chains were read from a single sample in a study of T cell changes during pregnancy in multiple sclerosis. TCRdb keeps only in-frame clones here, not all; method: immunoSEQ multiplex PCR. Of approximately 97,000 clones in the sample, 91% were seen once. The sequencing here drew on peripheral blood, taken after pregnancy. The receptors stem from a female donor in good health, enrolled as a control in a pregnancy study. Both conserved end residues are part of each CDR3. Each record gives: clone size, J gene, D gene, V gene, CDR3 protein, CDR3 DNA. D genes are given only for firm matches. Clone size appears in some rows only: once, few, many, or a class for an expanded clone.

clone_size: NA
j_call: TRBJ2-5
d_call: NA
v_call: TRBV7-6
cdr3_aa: CASSFPPTWGAETQYF
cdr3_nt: TGTGCCAGCAGCTTTCCCCCAACGTGGGGAGCGGAGACCCAGTACTTC

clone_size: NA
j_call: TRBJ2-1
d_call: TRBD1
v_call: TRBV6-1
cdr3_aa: CASSETGYNEQFF
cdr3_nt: TGTGCCAGCAGTGAGACAGGGTACAATGAGCAGTTCTTC

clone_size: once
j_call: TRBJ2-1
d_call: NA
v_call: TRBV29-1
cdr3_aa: CSVVTGGKGEQFF
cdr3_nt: TGCAGCGTTGTCACTGGGGGGAAGGGTGAGCAGTTCTTC

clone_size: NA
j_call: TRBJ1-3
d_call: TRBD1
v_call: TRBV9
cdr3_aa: CASSVEADRGPGNTIYF
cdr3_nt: TGTGCCAGCAGCGTAGAGGCCGACAGGGGGCCGGGAAACACCATATATTTT

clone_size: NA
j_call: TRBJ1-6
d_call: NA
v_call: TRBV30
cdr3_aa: CAWSEDSLNSPLHF
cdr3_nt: TGTGCCTGGAGTGAAGACAGCCTTAATTCACCCCTCCACTTT

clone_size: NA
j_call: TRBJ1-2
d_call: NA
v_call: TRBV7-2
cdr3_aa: CASSFFVNRGYTF
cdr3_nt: TGTGCCAGCAGCTTTTTTGTAAACCGGGGCTACACCTTC

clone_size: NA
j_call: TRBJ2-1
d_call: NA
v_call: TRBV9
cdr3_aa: CASSVGPSSYNEQFF
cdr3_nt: TGTGCCAGCAGCGTAGGCCCGAGCTCCTACAATGAGCAGTTCTTC

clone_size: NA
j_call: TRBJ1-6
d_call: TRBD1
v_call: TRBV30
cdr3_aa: CAWSLFGTGVSPLHF
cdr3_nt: TGTGCCTGGAGCCTTTTTGGGACAGGCGTATCACCCCTCCACTTT

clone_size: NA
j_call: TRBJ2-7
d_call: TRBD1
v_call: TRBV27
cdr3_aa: CASRPQGASYEQYF
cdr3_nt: TGTGCCAGCAGGCCACAGGGGGCGTCCTACGAGCAGTACTTC

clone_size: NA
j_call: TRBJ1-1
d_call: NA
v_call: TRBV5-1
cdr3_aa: CASRLRGYTEAFF
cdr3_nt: TGCGCCAGCCGCCTACGGGGGTACACTGAAGCTTTCTTT

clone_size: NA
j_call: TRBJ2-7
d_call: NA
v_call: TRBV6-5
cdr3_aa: CASSYSPGISSYEQYF
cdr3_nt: TGTGCCAGCAGTTACTCTCCAGGGATTTCCTCCTACGAGCAGTACTTC

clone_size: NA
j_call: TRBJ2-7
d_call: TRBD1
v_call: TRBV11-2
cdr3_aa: CASSLPRDRINYEQYF
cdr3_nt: TGTGCCAGCAGCTTACCCAGGGACAGGATAAACTACGAGCAGTACTTC

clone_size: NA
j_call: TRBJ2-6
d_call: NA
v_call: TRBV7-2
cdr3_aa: CASSLAGAPGANVLTF
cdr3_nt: TGTGCCAGCAGCTTAGCAGGGGCGCCCGGGGCCAACGTCCTGACTTTC

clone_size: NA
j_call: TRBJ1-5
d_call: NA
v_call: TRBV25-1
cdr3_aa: CASNRRGPAYNQPQHF
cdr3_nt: TGTGCCAGCAATCGTAGAGGGCCCGCGTACAATCAGCCCCAGCATTTT